This TCR beta chain was found in a study of blood T cell repertoires in COVID-19. Study in general: The analysed material was cDNA or gDNA that came from T cells, B-cell-depleted T cells, or PBMCs.

Self-reported history from a screening survey and questionnaire set each donor's cohort. The study counted Cohort 3 donors as recovered given two negative PCRs, clearance, or symptom resolution. The CDR3 runs to 15 residues. Germline V gene lookup returns CDR1 LNHDA and CDR2 SQIVND (reference sequence). J was trimmed by 5 bases and V by 3 bases; bases with no gene match: 6. In the source study's methods: The authors estimated nucleated cell counts from reference gene primer amplification. The repertoire was sequenced with immunoSEQ multiplex PCR; TCRdb's copy has only in-frame clones and lacks some. The DNA was the basis for D and trimming; V, J and clone size are from that table. The sample contains 130,000 to 150,000 clones, about 80% of which appear only once.

Sequencing was carried out using PBMCs or T cells enriched from blood (not recorded which). The chain carries TRBV19 and TRBJ1-4; 7 bases are a match to TRBD1. The receptor was derived from a man aged 50 or older who had recovered from COVID-19. CDR3 DNA: TGTGCCAGTAGTATTCAAGGGGGCCTCAATGAAAAACTGTTTTTT. Amino acid sequence: CASSIQGGLNEKLFF.